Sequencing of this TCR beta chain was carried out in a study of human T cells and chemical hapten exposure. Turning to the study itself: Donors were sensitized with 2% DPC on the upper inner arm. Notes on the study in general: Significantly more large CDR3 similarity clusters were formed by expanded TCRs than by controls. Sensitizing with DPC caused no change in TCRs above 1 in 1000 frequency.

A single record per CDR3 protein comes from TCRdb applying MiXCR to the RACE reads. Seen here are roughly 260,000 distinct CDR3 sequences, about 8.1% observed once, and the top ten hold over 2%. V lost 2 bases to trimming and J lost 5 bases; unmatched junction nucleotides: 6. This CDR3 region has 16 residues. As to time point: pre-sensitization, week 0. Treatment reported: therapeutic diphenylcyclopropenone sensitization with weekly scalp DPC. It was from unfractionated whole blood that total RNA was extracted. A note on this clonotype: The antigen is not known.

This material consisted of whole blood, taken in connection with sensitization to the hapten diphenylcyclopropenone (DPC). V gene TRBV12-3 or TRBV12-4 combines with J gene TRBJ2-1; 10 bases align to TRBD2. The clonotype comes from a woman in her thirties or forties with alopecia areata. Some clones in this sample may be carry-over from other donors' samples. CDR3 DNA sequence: TGTGCCAGCAGTTTAAACCTAGCGGGAGCGCACAATGAGCAGTTCTTC. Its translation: CASSLNLAGAHNEQFF.